Listed below are T cell receptor beta chains from one sample, sequenced in a study of T cells in Graves' hyperthyroidism and ophthalmopathy. Using its own MiXCR run on the multiplex PCR reads, TCRdb lists one record per CDR3 protein. Found here are nearly 750,000 distinct CDR3 sequences, around 40% of them singletons; the top ten hold 30% to 40%. The sequencing sample was made of blood. These receptors were obtained from a woman in her 40s with Graves' hyperthyroidism. Both conserved end residues are part of each CDR3. A D gene is named only where the DNA matches it firmly. Clone size, where shown, is once, few, many, or a class for clones that have expanded.

j_call clone_size d_call v_call cdr3_aa cdr3_nt
TRBJ1-5 many TRBD1 TRBV4-3 CASSPGTGFNQPQHF TGCGCCAGCAGCCCCGGGACAGGATTCAATCAGCCCCAGCATTTT
TRBJ1-1 many - TRBV9 CASSVIGNTEAFF TGTGCCAGCAGCGTAATCGGAAACACTGAAGCTTTCTTT
TRBJ1-1 - - TRBV27 CASNSGGGGEAFF TGTGCCAGCAACTCGGGAGGGGGAGGTGAAGCTTTCTTT
TRBJ2-3 - TRBD2 TRBV2 CASARSGGGDTQYF TGTGCCAGCGCCCGAAGCGGGGGAGGGGATACGCAGTATTTT
TRBJ2-7 - - TRBV6-1 CASSHGLGGGVAFHEQYF TGTGCCAGCAGTCATGGCTTGGGTGGCGGCGTGGCATTCCACGAGCAGTACTTC
TRBJ2-2 many - TRBV2 CATRESFANTGELFF TGTGCCACCCGAGAAAGTTTCGCGAACACCGGGGAGCTGTTTTTT
TRBJ1-2 many - TRBV6-2/TRBV6-3 CASSLQTAYGYTF TGTGCCAGCAGCCTCCAGACAGCATATGGCTACACCTTC
TRBJ1-1 many - TRBV2 CASSDEGNTEAFF TGTGCCAGCAGTGATGAGGGGAACACTGAAGCTTTCTTT
TRBJ2-5 - - TRBV20-1 CSASLSGKETQYF TGCAGTGCTTCGCTATCGGGGAAAGAGACCCAGTACTTC
TRBJ1-2 many - TRBV14 CASSQDLRGTYGYTF TGTGCCAGCAGCCAAGATCTGAGGGGGACCTATGGCTACACCTTC